These 9 T cell receptor beta chains were sequenced from one sample in a study of spatial heterogeneity in lung cancer. Sample time point: sample taken at primary tumor resection. Unsorted samples of tumor, nontumor lung or frozen PBMC had their whole RNA sequenced. TCRdb fed the 5' RACE reads into MiXCR, producing one record per CDR3 protein. The sample lists 7,000 or so distinct CDR3 sequences, approximately 6.8% occurring once. Sample: PBMCs, taken at surgery. Source of these receptors: a male donor with early-stage non-small cell lung cancer.

As regards this clonotype: Because this beta chain is a stray read in a library intended to capture alpha chains, its abundance should not be given much weight. This sequence joins TRBV6-2 or TRBV6-3 and TRBJ2-7, with 8 bases matching TRBD2. This CDR3 spans 16 amino acids. The germline V gene has CDR1 MNHEY and CDR2 SVGEGT. V trimming: 0 bases; J trimming: 7 bases; junction bases outside the gene matches: 11. The CDR3 bases are TGTGCCAGCAGTTACTCGTTACTAGCGGATTGGGGGGAGCAGTACTTC. It encodes CASSYSLLADWGEQYF.

This clonotype was found a few times. This beta chain lies outside the target of a library built for alpha chains; its clone size means little. This chain uses TRBV30 with TRBJ2-6, with D hard to call. CDR3 length: 16 amino acids. With 3 bases removed from V and 2 bases from J, the gap between germline ends came to 14 bases. Looked up from germline, CDR1 is GTSNPN and CDR2 is SVGIG (reference sequence). The CDR3 DNA follows: TGTGCCTGGAGAGGAACCATCCTTGCTGGGGCCAACGTCCTGACTTTC. It specifies CAWRGTILAGANVLTF. Using reference TRBV30 and TRBJ2-6 for the parts outside the CDR3, the full variable domain is SQTIHQWPATLVQPVGSPLSLECTVEGTSNPNLYWYRQAAGRGLQLLFYSVGIGQISSEVPQNLSASRPQDRQFILSSKKLLLSDSGFYLCAWRGTILAGANVLTFGAGSRLTVL.

This clonotype was detected ten times or more. In a library made to pick up alpha chains, this beta chain is a stray read with a size that means little. The chain couples TRBV7-9 to TRBJ1-5, with D perhaps TRBD1 (5 bases). The CDR3 runs to 16 residues. Germline values: CDR1 SEHNR, CDR2 FQNEAQ (reference sequence). The V gene lost 1 base and the J gene lost 6 bases, with 16 bases spanning the gap. The DNA for the CDR3 is TGTGCCAGCAGCTTAGGACGGGACCCGGGACGTCAGCCCCAGCATTTT. This codes for CASSLGRDPGRQPQHF.

This clonotype turned up a few times. Within a library made for alpha chains, this beta chain is off target, and its count is uninformative. V gene TRBV3-1 combines with J gene TRBJ1-1; a weak D match, TRBD1 (6 bases). The CDR3 length is 12 residues. In germline, CDR1 is LGHDT, CDR2 YNNKEL (reference sequence). Trimming stripped 7 bases from V and 5 bases from J, with 11 bases between. The CDR3 spells CASKGDRTEAFF. DNA for the CDR3: TGTGCCAGCAAGGGGGATAGGACTGAAGCTTTCTTT.

The sample holds many counts of this clonotype. Because this beta chain is a stray read in a library intended to capture alpha chains, its abundance should not be given much weight. The J gene is TRBJ2-1, the V gene TRBV15; 7 nucleotides agree with TRBD1. Germline values: CDR1 LNHNV, CDR2 YYDKDF (reference sequence). The CDR3 is made up of 12 amino acids. Unmatched junction bases numbered 1, after V lost 1 base and J lost 10 bases. CDR3 sequence: CATSRGGQEQFF. The CDR3 nucleotides read TGTGCCACCAGCAGAGGGGGACAGGAGCAGTTCTTC.

This clonotype appeared many times. As an off-target read in a library built for alpha chains, this beta chain has a frequency of little significance. The V and J genes are TRBV7-2 and TRBJ2-3, with 14 nucleotides matching TRBD2. Per germline, CDR1 SGHTA and CDR2 FQGNSA. V trimming: 6 bases; J trimming: 5 bases; junction bases outside the gene matches: 7. This CDR3 is 16 amino acids long. The CDR3 region is CASRDGLAGGVDTQYF. CDR3 coding DNA: TGTGCCAGCAGGGACGGACTAGCGGGAGGAGTAGATACGCAGTATTTT. The variable domain in full, completed from reference TRBV7-2 and TRBJ2-3, reads GAGVSQSPSNKVTEKGKDVELRCDPISGHTALYWYRQSLGQGLEFLIYFQGNSAPDKSGLPSDRFSAERTGGSVSTLTIQRTQQEDSAVYLCASRDGLAGGVDTQYFGPGTRLTVL.

This clonotype appeared many times. In a library made to pick up alpha chains, this beta chain is a stray read with a size that means little. CDR3 sequence: CASSLEVDEAFF. The CDR3, as DNA: TGTGCCAGCAGCTTGGAGGTAGATGAAGCTTTCTTT. The chain carries TRBV5-6 and TRBJ1-1; D not resolved. This CDR3 has 12 residues. V dropped 0 bases and J dropped 7 bases, with 7 bases sitting between them. From germline, CDR1 is SGHDT and CDR2 YYEEEE.

This clonotype was seen at least ten times. Because the library targeted alpha chains, this beta chain is an off-target read whose size means little. The chain recombines TRBV5-1 with TRBJ1-1; D gene unclear. CDR3 length: 13 amino acids. In germline, CDR1 is SGHRS, CDR2 YFSETQ. The V end was cut by 7 bases, the J end by 2 bases, with 12 bases between. CDR3 amino acids: CASRYNSNTEAFF. CDR3 bases: TGCGCCAGCCGTTACAATAGTAACACTGAAGCTTTCTTT.

This clonotype has at least ten counts. Found in a library prepared for alpha chains, this beta chain is an off-target read, and its abundance has little meaning. The chain recombines TRBV28 with TRBJ1-1; perhaps TRBD1 as D (6 bases). This CDR3 region has 15 residues. The ends were cut back, 6 bases at V and 0 bases at J, with 14 bases in the middle. CDR1 and CDR2 (germline): MDHEN, SYDVKM. The DNA for the CDR3 is TGTGCCAGCAGCCTGACGGACAGTCTGAACACTGAAGCTTTCTTT. Its translation is CASSLTDSLNTEAFF.